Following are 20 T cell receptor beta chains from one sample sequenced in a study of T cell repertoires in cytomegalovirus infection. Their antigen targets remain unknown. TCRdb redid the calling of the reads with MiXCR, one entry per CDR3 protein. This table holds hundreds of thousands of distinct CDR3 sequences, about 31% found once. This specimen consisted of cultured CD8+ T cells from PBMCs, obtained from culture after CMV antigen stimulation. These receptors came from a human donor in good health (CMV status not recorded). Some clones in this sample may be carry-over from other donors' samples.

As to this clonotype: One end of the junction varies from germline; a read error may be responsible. In nucleotides, the CDR3 is TGTGTCAGCAGTTCGCAGTTTCTAGCGGGGGGGTTTAACACCGGGGAGCTGTTTTTT. This sequence encodes CVSSSQFLAGGFNTGELFF. The chain joins TRBV27 to TRBJ2-2, with TRBD2 matching over 12 bases. Looked up from germline, CDR1 is MNHEY and CDR2 is SMNVEV (reference sequence). This CDR3 comprises 19 residues.

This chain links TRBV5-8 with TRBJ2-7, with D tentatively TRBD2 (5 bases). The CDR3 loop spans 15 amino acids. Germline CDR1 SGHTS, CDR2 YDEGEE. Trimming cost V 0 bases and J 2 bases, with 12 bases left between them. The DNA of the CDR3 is TGTGCCAGCAGCTTGGCCCCGGGAATGGCCTACGAGCAGTACGTC. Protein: CASSLAPGMAYEQYV.

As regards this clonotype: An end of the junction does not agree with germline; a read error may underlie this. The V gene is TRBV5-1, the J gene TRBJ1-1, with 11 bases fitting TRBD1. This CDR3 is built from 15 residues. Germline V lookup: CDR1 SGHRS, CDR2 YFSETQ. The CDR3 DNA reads TGCGCCAGCGGCTTGGGGGGACAGGGGGGGACTGAAGCTTTCTTT. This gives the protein CASGLGGQGGTEAFF.

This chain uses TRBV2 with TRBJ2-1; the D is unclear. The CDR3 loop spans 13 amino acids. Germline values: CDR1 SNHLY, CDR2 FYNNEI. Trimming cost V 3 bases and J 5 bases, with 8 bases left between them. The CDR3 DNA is TGTGCCAGCAGTGAGGACGGTGACAATGAGCAGTTCTTC. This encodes CASSEDGDNEQFF.

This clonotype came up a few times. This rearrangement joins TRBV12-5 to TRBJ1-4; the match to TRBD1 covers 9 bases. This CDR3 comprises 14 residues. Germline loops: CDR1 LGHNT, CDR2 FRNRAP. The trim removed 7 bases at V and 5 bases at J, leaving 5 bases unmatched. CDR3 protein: CASALGQGNEKLFF. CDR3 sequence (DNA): TGTGCTAGTGCCCTCGGACAGGGGAATGAAAAACTGTTTTTT.

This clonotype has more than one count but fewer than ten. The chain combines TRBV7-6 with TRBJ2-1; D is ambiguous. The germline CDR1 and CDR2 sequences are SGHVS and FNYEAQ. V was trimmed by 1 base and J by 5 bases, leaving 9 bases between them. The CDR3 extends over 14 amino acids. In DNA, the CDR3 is TGTGCCAGCAGCTTAGGAAGGTACCACAATGAGCAGTTCTTC. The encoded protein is CASSLGRYHNEQFF.

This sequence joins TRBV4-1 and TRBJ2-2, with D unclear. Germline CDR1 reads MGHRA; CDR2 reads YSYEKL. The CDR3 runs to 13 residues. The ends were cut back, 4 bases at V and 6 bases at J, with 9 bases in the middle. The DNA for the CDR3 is TGCGCCAGCAGCCCTGCAAGGGCCGGGGAGCTGTTTTTT. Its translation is CASSPARAGELFF.

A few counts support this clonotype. CDR3: CASTFSAGGVETQYF. CDR3 nucleotides: TGTGCCAGCACCTTTTCGGCAGGGGGCGTGGAGACCCAGTACTTC. The V call is TRBV6-1, the J call TRBJ2-5; 8 bases agree with TRBD1. Germline V gene data show CDR1 as MNHNS and CDR2 as SASEGT. The CDR3 is made up of 15 amino acids. Germline trimming cut 7 bases from V and 5 bases from J; bases unmatched to any gene: 12.

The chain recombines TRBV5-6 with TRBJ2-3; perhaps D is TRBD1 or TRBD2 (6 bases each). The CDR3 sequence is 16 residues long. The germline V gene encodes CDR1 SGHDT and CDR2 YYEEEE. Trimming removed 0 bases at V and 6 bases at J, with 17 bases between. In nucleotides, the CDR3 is TGTGCCAGCAGCTTGGCCGGGAAAGGGGGGTCGGATACGCAGTATTTT. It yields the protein CASSLAGKGGSDTQYF.

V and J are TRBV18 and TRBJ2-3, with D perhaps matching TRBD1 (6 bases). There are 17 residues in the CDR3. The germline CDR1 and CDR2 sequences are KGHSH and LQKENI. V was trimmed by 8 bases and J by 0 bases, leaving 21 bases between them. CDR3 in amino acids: CASLRGGRSPSTDTQYF. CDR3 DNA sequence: TGTGCCAGCCTCAGGGGCGGAAGAAGCCCTAGCACAGATACGCAGTATTTT.

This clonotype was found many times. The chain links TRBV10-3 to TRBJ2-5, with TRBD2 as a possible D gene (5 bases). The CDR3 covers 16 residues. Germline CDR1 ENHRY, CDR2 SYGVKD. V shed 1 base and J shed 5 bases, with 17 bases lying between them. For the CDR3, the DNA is TGTGCCATCAGTGAGTTCCCCGGGAAGAGCTGGGAGACCCAGTACTTC. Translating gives CAISEFPGKSWETQYF.

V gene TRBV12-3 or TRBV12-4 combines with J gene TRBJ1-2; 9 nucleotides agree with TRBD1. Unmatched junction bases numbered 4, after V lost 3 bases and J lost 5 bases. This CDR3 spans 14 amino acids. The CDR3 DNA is TGTGCCAGCAGTTTCAGTGGGACAGGGTATGGCTACACCTTC. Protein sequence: CASSFSGTGYGYTF.

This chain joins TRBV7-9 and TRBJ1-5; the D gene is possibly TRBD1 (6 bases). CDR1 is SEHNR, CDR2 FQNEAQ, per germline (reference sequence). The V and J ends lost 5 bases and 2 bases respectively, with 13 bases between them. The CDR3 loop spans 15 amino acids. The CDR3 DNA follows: TGTGCCAGCAGCGGAGAGAACAGGGGCAATCAGCCCCAGCATTTT. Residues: CASSGENRGNQPQHF. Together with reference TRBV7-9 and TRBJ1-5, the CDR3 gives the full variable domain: DTGVSQNPRHKITKRGQNVTFRCDPISEHNRLYWYRQTLGQGPEFLTYFQNEAQLEKSRLLSDRFSAERPKGSFSTLEIQRTEQGDSAMYLCASSGENRGNQPQHFGDGTRLSIL.

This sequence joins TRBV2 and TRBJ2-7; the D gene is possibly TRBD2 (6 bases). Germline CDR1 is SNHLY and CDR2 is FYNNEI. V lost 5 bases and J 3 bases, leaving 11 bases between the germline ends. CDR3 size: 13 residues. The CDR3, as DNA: TGTGCCAGCAGTCGGGCGGGGAACTACGAGCAGTACTTC. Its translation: CASSRAGNYEQYF. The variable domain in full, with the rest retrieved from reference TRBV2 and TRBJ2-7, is EPEVTQTPSHQVTQMGQEVILRCVPISNHLYFYWYRQILGQKVEFLVSFYNNEISEKSEIFDDQFSVERPDGSNFTLKIRSTKLEDSAMYFCASSRAGNYEQYFGPGTRLTVT.

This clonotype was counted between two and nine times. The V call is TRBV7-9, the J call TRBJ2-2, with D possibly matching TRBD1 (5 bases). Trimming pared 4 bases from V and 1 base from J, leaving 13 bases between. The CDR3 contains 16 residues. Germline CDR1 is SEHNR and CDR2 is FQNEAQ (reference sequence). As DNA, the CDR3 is TGTGCCAGCAGCTCGGGTGGACACCAGAACACCGGGGAGCTGTTTTTT. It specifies CASSSGGHQNTGELFF.

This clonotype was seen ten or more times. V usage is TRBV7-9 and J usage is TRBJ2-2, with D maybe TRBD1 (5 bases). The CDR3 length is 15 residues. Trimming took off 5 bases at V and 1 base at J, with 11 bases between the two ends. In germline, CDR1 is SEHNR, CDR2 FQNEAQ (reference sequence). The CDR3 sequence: CASSALDRNTGELFF. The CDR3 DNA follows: TGTGCCAGCAGCGCCCTCGACAGGAACACCGGGGAGCTGTTTTTT.

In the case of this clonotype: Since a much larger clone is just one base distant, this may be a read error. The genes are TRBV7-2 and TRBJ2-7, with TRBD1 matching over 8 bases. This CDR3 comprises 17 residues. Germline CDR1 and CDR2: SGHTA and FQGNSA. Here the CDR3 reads CVSSAQHQGAPSYEQYF. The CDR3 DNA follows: TGTGTCAGCAGCGCACAACATCAGGGGGCTCCCTCCTACGAGCAGTACTTC.

Written as DNA, the CDR3 is TGTGCCAGCAGTTTACAAGCAGGGAAACAGCCCCAGCATTTT. Translated: CASSLQAGKQPQHF. The V and J genes are TRBV12-3 or TRBV12-4 and TRBJ1-5; D possibly corresponds to TRBD1 (5 bases). V was shortened by 2 bases and J by 7 bases, with 12 bases between the two germline ends. This CDR3 is built from 14 residues.

CDR3 residues: CASSYRTGKESPYEQYV. CDR3 bases: TGTGCCAGCAGTTACCGGACAGGGAAGGAAAGTCCCTACGAGCAGTACGTC. The rearrangement links TRBV6-5 to TRBJ2-7; the match to TRBD1 covers 8 bases. The J segment lost 2 bases and the V segment lost 2 bases, leaving 11 bases of the junction unmatched. The CDR3 runs 17 residues. Germline CDR1 MNHEY, CDR2 SVGAGI.

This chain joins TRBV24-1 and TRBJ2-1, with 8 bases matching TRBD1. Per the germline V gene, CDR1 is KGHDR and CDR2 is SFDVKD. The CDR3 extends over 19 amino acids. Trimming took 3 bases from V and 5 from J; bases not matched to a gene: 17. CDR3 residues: CATSDNDLETGEADNEQFF. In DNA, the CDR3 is TGTGCCACCAGTGATAATGATCTTGAGACAGGGGAGGCGGACAATGAGCAGTTCTTC.